The 27 T cell receptor beta chains reported below all come from one sample, sequenced in a study of blood T cell repertoires in COVID-19. TCRdb's copy holds only in-frame clones and misses some; the assay was immunoSEQ multiplex PCR. Of some 190,000 clones in the sample, more than 70% were seen once. The sequenced sample was peripheral blood. Source of these receptors: a man aged 18-30 years with active or convalescent COVID-19.

The V and J genes are TRBV4-3 and TRBJ2-7, with D perhaps matching TRBD2 (6 bases). Trimming shortened V by 2 bases and J by 2 bases, and 7 bases separated the two germline ends. The CDR3 sequence is 13 residues long. Per the germline V gene, CDR1 is LGHNA and CDR2 is YSLEER. The CDR3 here is CASSQRLAYEQYF. CDR3 in DNA: TGCGCCAGCAGCCAAAGACTAGCCTACGAGCAGTACTTC.

This sequence joins TRBV15 and TRBJ1-5; TRBD1 matches at 7 bases. The CDR3 is 14 residues long. Losses at the gene ends were 0 bases for V and 11 bases for J; bases not matched to a gene: 7. The V gene's germline CDR1 is LNHNV and CDR2 YYDKDF (reference sequence). CDR3 sequence reads: CATSREGQLDAQHF. The CDR3 DNA reads as TGTGCCACCAGCAGAGAGGGACAGTTAGATGCCCAGCATTTT.

The rearrangement joins TRBV29-1 to TRBJ1-2, with 7 bases fitting TRBD1. J was trimmed by 1 base and V by 6 bases; bases with no gene match: 5. Per the germline V gene, CDR1 is SQVTM and CDR2 is ANQGSEA. This CDR3 region has 13 residues. CDR3 sequence reads: CSVGTENNYGYTF. The DNA for the CDR3 is TGCAGCGTCGGGACAGAAAATAACTATGGCTACACCTTC.

The chain links TRBV5-4 to TRBJ1-6, with D possibly TRBD1 on 6 matching bases. The CDR3 sequence is 17 residues long. Trimming shortened V by 4 bases and J by 10 bases, and 24 bases separated the two germline ends. CDR1 and CDR2 from the germline V gene are SGHNT and YYREEE (reference sequence). CDR3 nucleotides: TGTGCCAGCAGCGCGGACAGCTCGGTGGGGGAAGACTCACCCCTCCACTTT. It codes for CASSADSSVGEDSPLHF.

V is TRBV7-9 and J is TRBJ1-2, with D unclear. The V and J ends lost 1 base and 4 bases respectively, with 16 bases between them. Germline values: CDR1 SEHNR, CDR2 FQNEAQ (reference sequence). The CDR3 consists of 16 residues. The CDR3 sequence: CASSLGGGGISYGYTF. The CDR3 nucleotides read TGTGCCAGCAGCTTAGGGGGTGGCGGGATCAGCTATGGCTACACCTTC.

This rearrangement joins TRBV6-5 to TRBJ2-7; TRBD2 agrees at 9 bases. The CDR3 contains 14 residues. Losses at the gene ends were 5 bases for V and 0 bases for J; bases not matched to a gene: 2. The germline V gene has CDR1 MNHEY and CDR2 SVGAGI. The CDR3 DNA sequence: TGTGCCAGCAGTCGTAGCGGGAGCTCCTACGAGCAGTACTTC. It codes for CASSRSGSSYEQYF.

This chain links TRBV30 with TRBJ1-2; D may be TRBD1 (6 bases). CDR1 and CDR2 (germline): GTSNPN, SVGIG (reference sequence). The CDR3 loop spans 12 amino acids. Trimming cost V 2 bases and J 8 bases, with 12 bases left between them. CDR3 sequence reads: CAWSPAGEGYTF. CDR3 nucleotides: TGTGCCTGGAGTCCGGCAGGGGAAGGCTACACCTTC.

The CDR3 coding sequence is TGTGCCAGCAGTTCCAGGGCCTGGATGAACCAGCCCCAGCATTTT. Translating it yields CASSSRAWMNQPQHF. The V gene is TRBV2, the J gene TRBJ1-5; D is perhaps TRBD1 (5 bases). Trimming took off 5 bases at V and 7 bases at J, with 18 bases between the two ends. CDR1 and CDR2 (germline): SNHLY, FYNNEI. The CDR3 consists of 15 residues.

The chain employs TRBV5-4 and TRBJ2-1, with D maybe TRBD2 (7 bases). The ends were cut back, 4 bases at V and 6 bases at J, with 14 bases in the middle. CDR1 and CDR2 (germline): SGHNT, YYREEE (reference sequence). CDR3 length: 14 amino acids. The CDR3 here is CASSPQGGVNEQFF. Here the CDR3 DNA reads TGTGCCAGCAGCCCTCAAGGGGGGGTCAATGAGCAGTTCTTC. The full variable domain, with the rest looked up from reference TRBV5-4 and TRBJ2-1, is ETGVTQSPTHLIKTRGQQVTLRCSSQSGHNTVSWYQQALGQGPQFIFQYYREEENGRGNFPPRFSGLQFPNYSSELNVNALELDDSALYLCASSPQGGVNEQFFGPGTRLTVL.

V is TRBV5-1 and J is TRBJ1-2; 8 bases line up with TRBD1. The CDR3 sequence is 16 residues long. V lost 3 bases, J lost 1 base, and 8 bases stayed unmatched. CDR1 is SGHRS and CDR2 is YFSETQ in the germline V gene. The CDR3 loop is CASSSNPDRGNYGYTF. DNA of the CDR3: TGCGCCAGCAGCTCCAACCCAGACAGGGGTAACTATGGCTACACCTTC.

The J gene is TRBJ2-6, the V gene TRBV7-9, with TRBD2 as a possible D gene (6 bases). From germline, CDR1 is SEHNR and CDR2 FQNEAQ (reference sequence). Deletions cut 5 bases from V and 2 bases from J, with 19 bases between. The length of the CDR3 is 18 residues. The CDR3 nucleotides are TGTGCCAGCAGCCCCGCGGGGCTCCCGAATACTGGGGCCAACGTCCTGACTTTC. Amino acid sequence: CASSPAGLPNTGANVLTF.

This chain connects TRBV2 to TRBJ2-1, with 7 bases aligning to TRBD1. The junction had 13 bases not matched to a gene; V was cut back by 7 bases and J by 4 bases. The CDR3 runs 16 residues. Germline V lookup: CDR1 SNHLY, CDR2 FYNNEI. As DNA, the CDR3 is TGTGCCAGCATTTGGGTCGGGACAGAGACTTACAATGAGCAGTTCTTC. It codes for CASIWVGTETYNEQFF. The complete variable domain, with remaining parts taken from reference TRBV2 and TRBJ2-1, reads EPEVTQTPSHQVTQMGQEVILRCVPISNHLYFYWYRQILGQKVEFLVSFYNNEISEKSEIFDDQFSVERPDGSNFTLKIRSTKLEDSAMYFCASIWVGTETYNEQFFGPGTRLTVL.

This clone showed up just a few times. The chain carries TRBV19 and TRBJ2-3; 8 bases are a match to TRBD2. CDR1 and CDR2 (germline): LNHDA, SQIVND (reference sequence). CDR3 length: 16 residues. The V segment lost 5 bases and the J segment 1 base; nucleotides outside the gene matches: 8. The CDR3 spells CASSFQAGEGTDTQYF. In DNA, the CDR3 is TGTGCCAGTAGTTTTCAAGCGGGAGAGGGCACAGATACGCAGTATTTT. Supplemented by reference TRBV19 and TRBJ2-3, the full variable domain reads DGGITQSPKYLFRKEGQNVTLSCEQNLNHDAMYWYRQDPGQGLRLIYYSQIVNDFQKGDIAEGYSVSREKKESFPLTVTSAQKNPTAFYLCASSFQAGEGTDTQYFGPGTRLTVL.

J is TRBJ1-6 and V is TRBV12-5; unclear D gene. The germline V gene has CDR1 LGHNT and CDR2 FRNRAP. The CDR3 spans 14 residues. Trimming pared 9 bases from V and 10 bases from J, leaving 19 bases between. The CDR3 sequence: CASAQTLWESPLHF. Written as DNA, the CDR3 is TGTGCTAGCGCTCAGACACTCTGGGAGTCACCCCTCCACTTT.

This chain links TRBV7-3 with TRBJ2-2; 10 bases are a match to TRBD1. J was trimmed by 7 bases and V by 5 bases; bases with no gene match: 13. From germline, CDR1 is SGHTA and CDR2 FQGTGA. The CDR3 runs to 17 residues. The DNA for the CDR3 is TGTGCCAGCAGCCCGTCCGATGGACAGGGGGTTATCGGGGAGCTGTTTTTT. It yields the protein CASSPSDGQGVIGELFF.

This clone has a single count. This chain connects TRBV11-1 to TRBJ1-2; D ambiguous. Germline CDR1 and CDR2: SGHAT and FQDESV (reference sequence). Deletions cut 5 bases from V and 4 bases from J, with 11 bases between. The CDR3 contains 13 residues. The CDR3 nucleotides read TGTGCCAGCAGCCGCGAGGCGTTCTATGGCTACACCTTC. It translates to CASSREAFYGYTF.

CDR3: CASSLARGTYGYTF. CDR3 nucleotides: TGCGCCAGCAGCTTGGCCAGGGGGACCTATGGCTACACCTTC. The chain recombines TRBV5-1 with TRBJ1-2; TRBD1 aligns across 7 bases. Trimming at V came to 0 bases and at J to 4 bases, leaving 3 bases not matched to a gene. Germline V lookup: CDR1 SGHRS, CDR2 YFSETQ. CDR3 length equals 14 residues.

The rearrangement uses TRBV7-2 and TRBJ2-7; 10 bases match TRBD1. Germline loops: CDR1 SGHTA, CDR2 FQGNSA. The V and J ends lost 5 bases and 2 bases, in that order; junction bases with no gene match: 6. The length of the CDR3 is 15 residues. The CDR3 nucleotides read TGTGCCAGCAGCCCCGGACAGGGGGGTACCTACGAGCAGTACTTC. Translated: CASSPGQGGTYEQYF.

This clone appeared once. The J gene is TRBJ1-2, the V gene TRBV7-9; possible D gene TRBD1, 5 bases. The germline V gene has CDR1 SEHNR and CDR2 FQNEAQ (reference sequence). V lost 8 bases, J lost 8 bases, and 21 bases lay in between. This CDR3 is built from 14 residues. CDR3 amino acids: CASGVYPGRYGYTF. The CDR3 bases are TGTGCCAGCGGCGTCTATCCAGGGCGATACGGCTACACCTTC. Full variable domain (rest looked up from reference TRBV7-9 and TRBJ1-2): DTGVSQNPRHKITKRGQNVTFRCDPISEHNRLYWYRQTLGQGPEFLTYFQNEAQLEKSRLLSDRFSAERPKGSFSTLEIQRTEQGDSAMYLCASGVYPGRYGYTFGSGTRLTVV.

This clone was detected once. The chain has TRBV3-1 (or the pseudogene TRBV3-2) and TRBJ2-7; 12 bases match TRBD2. The CDR3 runs 17 residues. J gave up 0 bases and V 6 bases, and 9 bases lay outside the gene matches. CDR1 and CDR2 (germline): LGHDT, YNNKEL (reference sequence). The CDR3 protein is CASRGETSGRFSYEQYF. CDR3 DNA: TGTGCCAGCAGGGGAGAGACTAGCGGGAGATTCTCCTACGAGCAGTACTTC.

The chain employs TRBV7-9 and TRBJ2-2, with 9 bases fitting TRBD1. J gave up 8 bases and V 4 bases, and 8 bases lay outside the gene matches. The CDR3 totals 15 residues. CDR1 and CDR2 from the germline V gene are SEHNR and FQNEAQ (reference sequence). Written as DNA, the CDR3 is TGTGCCAGCAGCTCAGGGGACAGGGCTTCTGGGGAGCTGTTTTTT. Protein: CASSSGDRASGELFF.

The chain recombines TRBV20-1 with TRBJ1-5; 7 bases are shared with TRBD1. V lost 3 bases to trimming and J lost 2 bases; unmatched junction nucleotides: 1. CDR3 size: 13 residues. Looked up from germline, CDR1 is DFQATT and CDR2 is SNEGSKA (reference sequence). The chain's CDR3 is CSASTGGNQPQHF. CDR3 sequence (DNA): TGCAGTGCTAGTACAGGGGGCAATCAGCCCCAGCATTTT.

The genes are TRBV19 and TRBJ2-7; TRBD1 might be the D (6 bases). Germline V gene lookup returns CDR1 LNHDA and CDR2 SQIVND (reference sequence). V gave up 3 bases and J gave up 3 bases, with 15 bases separating them. The CDR3 runs to 15 residues. The CDR3 spells CASSMGSRDIYEQYF. In DNA, the CDR3 is TGTGCCAGTAGTATGGGGTCCCGGGACATCTACGAGCAGTACTTC.

The V call is TRBV7-2, the J call TRBJ2-1; 13 nucleotides line up with TRBD2. CDR3 length: 16 amino acids. The germline gives CDR1 SGHTA, CDR2 FQGNSA. V shed 1 base, J shed 5 bases, and the junction held 2 bases outside the gene matches. The DNA for the CDR3 is TGTGCCAGCAGCTTAGGCGGGACTAGCGGGGACAATGAGCAGTTCTTC. It translates to CASSLGGTSGDNEQFF. The full variable domain, completed using reference TRBV7-2 and TRBJ2-1, is GAGVSQSPSNKVTEKGKDVELRCDPISGHTALYWYRQSLGQGLEFLIYFQGNSAPDKSGLPSDRFSAERTGGSVSTLTIQRTQQEDSAVYLCASSLGGTSGDNEQFFGPGTRLTVL.

The genes are TRBV3-1 (or the pseudogene TRBV3-2) and TRBJ1-2, with 8 bases aligning to TRBD1. CDR1 and CDR2 (germline): LGHDT, YNNKEL (reference sequence). The CDR3 is made up of 16 amino acids. The junction had 5 bases not matched to a gene; V was cut back by 1 base and J by 1 base. In DNA, the CDR3 is TGTGCCAGCAGCCAAGGGACAGGGACTATTAACTATGGCTACACCTTC. Its protein is CASSQGTGTINYGYTF.

The chain carries TRBV15 and TRBJ1-5, with a tentative D call TRBD1 (6 bases). Germline CDR1 is LNHNV and CDR2 is YYDKDF (reference sequence). V lost 1 base to trimming and J lost 7 bases, with 17 bases between them. This CDR3 contains 16 residues. The CDR3 protein is CATSRGNTGIKQPQHF. The CDR3 DNA follows: TGTGCCACCAGCAGAGGGAATACAGGGATCAAGCAGCCCCAGCATTTT.

The chain uses TRBV2 and TRBJ2-5; maybe TRBD2 (6 bases). CDR1 is SNHLY and CDR2 is FYNNEI in the germline V gene. CDR3 length: 15 amino acids. The V end was cut by 8 bases, the J end by 5 bases, with 21 bases between. The DNA of the CDR3 is TGTGCCAGCTCGTTGGCGGGACTCATAACCGAGACCCAGTACTTC. Its translation: CASSLAGLITETQYF.